Shown below are 2 T cell receptor beta chains from a single sample sequenced in a study of shared clonotypes between healthy human individuals. The repertoire was sequenced with immunoSEQ multiplex PCR; TCRdb's copy has only in-frame clones and lacks some. The table lists some 2,500,000 clones, around 92% of them singletons. The sequenced material came from naive CD4+ T cells from PBMCs. Subset defined: CD45RA+ positively selected. All receptors derive from a man aged 18 to 30 in good health. Some clones in this sample may be carry-over from other donors' samples.

This clone appeared a few times. J is TRBJ1-1 and V is TRBV18; 8 bases map to TRBD1. Trimming at V came to 5 bases and at J to 8 bases, leaving 7 bases not matched to a gene. The CDR3 is made up of 13 amino acids. The germline gives CDR1 KGHSH, CDR2 LQKENI. CDR3 region: CASSGNQGAEAFF. The CDR3 bases are TGTGCCAGCTCAGGGAACCAGGGGGCCGAAGCTTTCTTT.

The V gene is TRBV6-5, the J gene TRBJ2-3, with 7 bases matching TRBD2. Germline V gene data show CDR1 as MNHEY and CDR2 as SVGAGI. V lost 6 bases and J lost 1; bases outside the gene matches: 7. This CDR3 comprises 15 residues. The CDR3 DNA reads as TGTGCCAGCAGAAACGGGGGGTCGGGCACAGATACGCAGTATTTT. It specifies CASRNGGSGTDTQYF.